This TCR beta chain was retrieved from a study of cytomegalovirus exposure and HLA in healthy donors. Study findings and constraints: Analysis was performed later, and it showed HLA-associated TCR beta chains to be more clonally expanded than equally common others.

Comment on this clone: What it binds is unknown.

Primers included in the PCR were 60 Vbeta and 13 Jbeta primers. TCRdb's copy holds only in-frame clones and misses some; the assay was immunoSEQ multiplex PCR. The sample records 130,000 or so clones, around 90% being singletons. The source material was PBMCs. This clonotype originated in a middle-aged woman in good health and CMV-seronegative.

The CDR3 nucleotides are TGCGCCAGCCGCTCGAACCCGGGACTAGCCGACAATGAGCAGTTCTTC. This translates into CASRSNPGLADNEQFF. The genes are TRBV5-1 and TRBJ2-1; 9 bases match TRBD2. V lost 7 bases to trimming and J lost 5 bases; unmatched junction nucleotides: 13. Germline CDR1 SGHRS, CDR2 YFSETQ. This CDR3 has 16 residues.